The 13 T cell receptor beta chains below all came from one sample that was sequenced in a study of human T cells and chemical hapten exposure. TCRdb reanalysed the RACE reads using MiXCR and keeps one entry per CDR3 protein. The sample consists of some 340,000 distinct CDR3 sequences, around 6.9% of them appearing once. Stated time point: patch test 1, 2 weeks after DPC sensitization. Sample treatment: therapeutic diphenylcyclopropenone sensitization with weekly scalp DPC. The sample in question was whole blood, obtained in connection with sensitization to the hapten diphenylcyclopropenone (DPC). The receptors derive from a young woman with alopecia areata. Some clones in this sample may be carry-over from other donors' samples.

This clonotype was counted a few times. The J gene is TRBJ2-1, the V gene TRBV7-9; no reliable D call. This CDR3 spans 10 amino acids. With 2 bases removed from V and 8 bases from J, the gap between germline ends came to 1 base. CDR1 and CDR2 (germline): SEHNR, FQNEAQ (reference sequence). As DNA, the CDR3 is TGTGCCAGCAGCTTATATGAGCAGTTCTTC. Translation: CASSLYEQFF.

This clonotype was detected a few times. This sequence joins TRBV27 and TRBJ2-1; D unresolved. Germline V gene sequence: CDR1 MNHEY, CDR2 SMNVEV (reference sequence). Trimming took off 8 bases at V and 9 bases at J, with 17 bases between the two ends. The CDR3 totals 13 residues. This chain's CDR3 is CASRLEKGPEQFF. The CDR3 bases are TGTGCCAGCCGCCTCGAAAAGGGTCCTGAGCAGTTCTTC.

This clonotype has at least ten counts. V gene TRBV4-1 combines with J gene TRBJ2-3; TRBD2 is a possible D gene (6 bases). The CDR3 contains 18 residues. Germline values: CDR1 MGHRA, CDR2 YSYEKL. V lost 0 bases to trimming and J lost 1 base, with 17 bases between them. CDR3 amino acids: CASSQDGRSGGGTDTQYF. CDR3 bases: TGCGCCAGCAGCCAAGATGGGAGGAGTGGGGGAGGCACAGATACGCAGTATTTT.

This clonotype turned up a few times. The J gene is TRBJ2-7, the V gene TRBV7-2; 7 nucleotides line up with TRBD1. The CDR3 spans 16 residues. Trimming removed 5 bases from V and 2 bases from J; junction bases left unmatched: 12. Germline V gene lookup returns CDR1 SGHTA and CDR2 FQGNSA. The CDR3 region has the DNA TGTGCCAGCAGCCGTAGAGGGACAGCGCTAACCTACGAGCAGTACTTC. It translates to CASSRRGTALTYEQYF.

Only a few counts were recorded for this clonotype. This chain uses TRBV6-1 with TRBJ1-5; no reliable D call. The V gene lost 6 bases and the J gene lost 3 bases, with 12 bases spanning the gap. Germline CDR1 MNHNS, CDR2 SASEGT. This CDR3 comprises 14 residues. The CDR3, as DNA: TGTGCCAGCAGGACTCTAGGGATCAATCAGCCCCAGCATTTT. Its translation is CASRTLGINQPQHF.

This clonotype was counted a few times. The chain uses TRBV12-3 or TRBV12-4 and TRBJ1-1, with D perhaps matching TRBD1 (6 bases). The CDR3 loop spans 16 amino acids. V was pared by 7 bases and J by 0 bases, with 18 bases between. This chain's CDR3 is CASTPGAGGMNTEAFF. The CDR3 nucleotides are TGTGCCAGCACCCCAGGGGCAGGAGGGATGAACACTGAAGCTTTCTTT.

This clonotype was counted only a few times. The chain uses TRBV5-6 and TRBJ2-7, with 10 bases matching TRBD2. There are 16 residues in the CDR3. Looked up from germline, CDR1 is SGHDT and CDR2 is YYEEEE. V shed 0 bases, J shed 3 bases, and the junction held 6 bases outside the gene matches. The CDR3 loop is CASSLELAGFHYEQYF. In DNA form, the CDR3 reads TGTGCCAGCAGCTTGGAACTAGCGGGGTTCCACTACGAGCAGTACTTC.

Ten or more counts support this clonotype. The chain links TRBV3-1 to TRBJ1-1, with D possibly matching TRBD1 (5 bases). CDR3 length equals 14 residues. The V and J ends lost 0 bases and 7 bases respectively, with 12 bases between them. Germline V gene data show CDR1 as LGHDT and CDR2 as YNNKEL (reference sequence). The CDR3 region is CASSQDQGALEAFF. The CDR3 bases are TGTGCCAGCAGCCAAGATCAGGGAGCTCTTGAAGCTTTCTTT.

This clonotype was recorded at least ten times. The gene calls are TRBV6-2 or TRBV6-3 and TRBJ2-3; either TRBD1 or TRBD2 may fit D (5 bases each). Per germline, CDR1 MNHEY and CDR2 SVGEGT. This CDR3 is built from 13 residues. Trimming cost V 7 bases and J 11 bases, with 19 bases left between them. The CDR3 DNA reads as TGTGCCAGCACCCCACCCCGGGACGGTCAGCAGTATTTT. It specifies CASTPPRDGQQYF.

This clonotype has a handful of counts. The V gene is TRBV13, the J gene TRBJ2-1; perhaps TRBD2 as D (6 bases). This CDR3 comprises 14 residues. The V end lost 3 bases, the J end lost 7 bases, and 13 bases lay between the germline ends. The germline V gene has CDR1 PRHDT and CDR2 FYEKMQ (reference sequence). DNA for the CDR3: TGTGCCAGCAGCTTCTGGTTCCGGGGGAATGAGCAGTTCTTC. Translated, it gives CASSFWFRGNEQFF.

This chain links TRBV25-1 with TRBJ1-6; weak D call: TRBD1 (6 bases). Per the germline V gene, CDR1 is MGHDK and CDR2 is SYGVNS. The CDR3 contains 14 residues. With 4 bases removed from V and 7 bases from J, the gap between germline ends came to 11 bases. CDR3 residues: CASSGAGVNSPLHF. The CDR3 DNA follows: TGTGCCAGCAGTGGGGCAGGGGTAAATTCACCCCTCCACTTT.

This clonotype was picked up a small number of times. This chain joins TRBV6-5 and TRBJ2-3; D ambiguous. Trimming removed 5 bases from V and 1 base from J, with 7 bases in between. The germline CDR1 and CDR2 sequences are MNHEY and SVGAGI. The CDR3 has 13 residues. The CDR3 loop is CASSAAGTDTQYF. CDR3 DNA: TGTGCCAGCAGTGCAGCAGGCACAGATACGCAGTATTTT.

This clonotype has at least ten counts. V gene TRBV10-3 combines with J gene TRBJ1-5; 7 positions agree with TRBD1. V shed 4 bases and J 7 bases; nucleotides not matched to a gene: 10. The CDR3 covers 15 residues. CDR1 and CDR2 (germline): ENHRY, SYGVKD. CDR3 sequence: CAISALQGQRQPQHF. The CDR3 bases are TGTGCCATCAGTGCCCTACAGGGGCAACGACAGCCCCAGCATTTT.